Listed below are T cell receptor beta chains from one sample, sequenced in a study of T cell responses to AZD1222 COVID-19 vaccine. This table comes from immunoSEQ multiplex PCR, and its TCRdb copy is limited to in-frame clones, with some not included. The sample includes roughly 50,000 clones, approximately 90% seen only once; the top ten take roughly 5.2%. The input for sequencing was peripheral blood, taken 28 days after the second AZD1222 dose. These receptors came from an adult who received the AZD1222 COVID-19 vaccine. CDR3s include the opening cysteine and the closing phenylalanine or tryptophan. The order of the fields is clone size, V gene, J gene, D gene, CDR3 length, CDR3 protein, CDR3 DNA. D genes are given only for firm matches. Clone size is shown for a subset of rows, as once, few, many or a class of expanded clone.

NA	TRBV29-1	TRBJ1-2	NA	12	CSVEELSYGYTF	TGCAGCGTTGAAGAGCTGTCCTATGGCTACACCTTC
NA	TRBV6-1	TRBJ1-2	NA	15	CASSDIWAPDYGYTF	TGTGCCAGCAGTGATATCTGGGCCCCGGACTATGGCTACACCTTC
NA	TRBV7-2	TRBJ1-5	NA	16	CASSQVGGGSNQPQHF	TGTGCCAGCAGCCAAGTCGGGGGGGGGAGCAATCAGCCCCAGCATTTT
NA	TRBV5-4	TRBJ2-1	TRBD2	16	CASSPSAGVSYNEQFF	TGTGCCAGCAGCCCCTCAGCGGGGGTCTCCTACAATGAGCAGTTCTTC
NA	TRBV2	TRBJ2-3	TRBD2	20	CASSESRTSGSMLRVDTQYF	TGTGCCAGCAGTGAATCCAGGACTAGCGGGAGTATGTTGAGGGTGGATACGCAGTATTTT
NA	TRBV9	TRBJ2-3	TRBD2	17	CASSVAVGTSDTDTQYF	TGTGCCAGCAGCGTAGCTGTCGGGACTAGCGATACGGATACGCAGTATTTT
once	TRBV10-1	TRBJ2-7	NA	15	CASSESGGSGNEQYF	TGCGCCAGCAGTGAGTCGGGAGGATCGGGAAACGAGCAGTACTTC
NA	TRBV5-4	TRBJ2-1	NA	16	CASSLLMRGNYNEQFF	TGTGCCAGCAGCCTTTTAATGAGGGGGAACTACAATGAGCAGTTCTTC
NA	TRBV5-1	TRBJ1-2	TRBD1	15	CASRDRGSPRSGYTF	TGCGCCAGCCGGGACAGGGGGTCCCCCCGCTCTGGCTACACCTTC
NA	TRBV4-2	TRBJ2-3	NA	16	CASSPARRGSTDTQYF	TGTGCCAGCAGCCCCGCCCGAAGGGGGAGCACAGATACGCAGTATTTT
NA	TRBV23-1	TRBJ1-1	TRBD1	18	CASSQFGQAKQRSTEAFF	TGCGCCAGCAGTCAATTCGGACAGGCAAAACAAAGAAGTACTGAAGCTTTCTTT
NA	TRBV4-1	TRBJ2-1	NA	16	CASSHGKLREGNEQFF	TGCGCCAGCAGCCATGGGAAACTCCGTGAAGGCAATGAGCAGTTCTTC
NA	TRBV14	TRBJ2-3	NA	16	CASSPLGSGETDTQYF	TGTGCCAGCAGCCCCCTCGGGTCGGGAGAAACAGATACGCAGTATTTT